This TCR beta chain was sequenced for a study of T-cell reconstitution after alpha-beta-depleted transplantation in children. Unique molecular identifiers were used to barcode this TCRbeta library. TCRdb analysed the PCR reads with MiXCR anew, one entry per CDR3 protein. The sample lists around 580,000 distinct CDR3 sequences, under 25% occurring once. This clonotype was observed at least ten times. This CDR3 has 15 amino acids. In germline, CDR1 is SNHLY, CDR2 FYNNEI. Trimming took off 4 bases at V and 0 bases at J, with 10 bases between the two ends. Sample: PBMCs, mostly from graft donor cells, taken 360 days after TCRalphabeta/CD19-depleted stem cell transplant. This sequence originates from a boy younger than two who had a stem cell transplant for acute myeloid leukemia, so the T cells may come from the graft donor. V usage is TRBV2 and J usage is TRBJ2-1, with D possibly TRBD1 on 6 matching bases. The CDR3 sequence: CASSARDISYNEQFF. CDR3 in DNA: TGTGCCAGCAGTGCCCGGGACATCTCCTACAATGAGCAGTTCTTC.